Reported below is one T cell receptor (beta chain). The antigen is undetermined. V gave up 4 bases and J gave up 4 bases, with 8 bases separating them. The CDR3 is 12 amino acids. Germline CDR1 and CDR2: SQVTM and ANQGSEA. The data belong to a study of beta chain features in type 1 diabetes. Study-wide background: The patients were much like the healthy donors in age, gender and cell yields.

Reverse transcribing all isolated RNA meant expressed TCRB transcripts were sequenced. Libraries were prepared by immunoSEQ multiplex PCR; TCRdb keeps only in-frame clonotypes and omits some of them. This sample has just over 450,000 clones, with 30% found just once. Whole-study findings and limits: Type 1 diabetes patients had TCRB CDR3s that were shorter (moderately but significantly so) in all four CD4+ subsets. In type 1 diabetes patients, VDJ junctions had fewer insertions; deletions at these junctions were more frequent. Unsettled here was the matter of whether HLA type influences TCRB rearrangement.

The sequencing sample was made of naive CD4+ T cells from blood. This chain uses TRBV29-1 with TRBJ1-5, with unresolved D. The receptor's source is a man aged 18 to 30 in good health. CDR3 in DNA: TGCAGCGTTGGCGGTAATAATCAGCCCCAGCATTTT. Translating it yields CSVGGNNQPQHF.